The clone carrying this TCR beta chain came up once. This specimen comes from a study of blood T cell repertoires in COVID-19. Whole-study context: COVID-19 samples from acute and convalescent phases originated in the United States, Italy and Spain. PBMCs, B-cell-depleted T cells, or T cells were the source of the cDNA or gDNA that made up the material.

V lost 4 bases, J lost 8 bases, and 8 bases stayed unmatched. This CDR3 spans 15 amino acids. Germline CDR1 and CDR2: SGHTS and YDEGEE. The authors' processing: Reference gene primer amplification yielded estimated nucleated cell counts. Repertoires were generated with immunoSEQ multiplex PCR, while TCRdb's copy carries only in-frame clones and drops some. V and J calls and clone size are copied from that table; D and trimming were computed from the DNA. The repertoire holds around 200,000 clones, with 65% to 80% as singletons. This chain uses TRBV5-8 with TRBJ2-1; 11 positions agree with TRBD2. The receptor was isolated from a man aged 45-60 years who had recovered from COVID-19. What was sequenced was peripheral blood. The CDR3 region is CASSVGLAAEDEQFF. The CDR3 coding sequence is TGTGCCAGCAGCGTGGGACTAGCGGCCGAGGATGAGCAGTTCTTC.